One and the same sample provided the 14 T cell receptor beta chains below, sequenced in a study of blood T cell repertoires in COVID-19. Repertoires were generated with immunoSEQ multiplex PCR, while TCRdb's copy carries only in-frame clones and drops some. The sample consists of about 210,000 clones, 70% to 85% of them appearing once. Material for sequencing was peripheral blood. The receptors come from a woman older than 75 with COVID-19, enrolled during active disease.

The rearrangement links TRBV6-5 to TRBJ1-5, with TRBD1 matching over 8 bases. The germline V gene has CDR1 MNHEY and CDR2 SVGAGI. The trim removed 7 bases at V and 7 bases at J, leaving 6 bases unmatched. CDR3 length equals 13 residues. The CDR3 nucleotides are TGTGCCAGCACTACAGGGGGTGGCCAGCCCCAGCATTTT. Its translation: CASTTGGGQPQHF.

The rearrangement joins TRBV5-1 to TRBJ1-4; a possible D gene is TRBD1 (6 bases). From germline, CDR1 is SGHRS and CDR2 YFSETQ. The CDR3 has 18 residues. The germline V and J ends were trimmed by 4 bases and 0 bases, with 19 bases remaining between them. The chain's CDR3 is CASSVGRGVGATNEKLFF. The DNA for the CDR3 is TGCGCCAGCAGCGTGGGCAGGGGTGTCGGGGCAACTAATGAAAAACTGTTTTTT. Looking up the rest from reference TRBV5-1 and TRBJ1-4 gives the full variable domain: KAGVTQTPRYLIKTRGQQVTLSCSPISGHRSVSWYQQTPGQGLQFLFEYFSETQRNKGNFPGRFSGRQFSNSRSEMNVSTLELGDSALYLCASSVGRGVGATNEKLFFGSGTQLSVL.

The DNA for the CDR3 is TGTGCCAGCAGCTCCGGACAGGGGGACGAGCAGTACTTC. It is translated as CASSSGQGDEQYF. The J gene is TRBJ2-7, the V gene TRBV11-3; 10 bases agree with TRBD1. CDR1 is SGHNT and CDR2 is YENEEA in the germline V gene. This CDR3 is built from 13 residues. The J segment lost 5 bases and the V segment lost 4 bases, leaving 2 bases of the junction unmatched.

The rearrangement links TRBV5-1 to TRBJ1-2, with 7 bases identical to TRBD1. V shed 4 bases and J 8 bases; nucleotides not matched to a gene: 8. This CDR3 contains 13 residues. Germline values: CDR1 SGHRS, CDR2 YFSETQ. Here the CDR3 DNA reads TGCGCCAGCAGCCAGACAGGGCCGTCGGGCTACACCTTC. Amino acid sequence: CASSQTGPSGYTF.

The J gene is TRBJ1-6, the V gene TRBV6-1, with TRBD1 as a possible D gene (6 bases). Germline V lookup: CDR1 MNHNS, CDR2 SASEGT. The CDR3 covers 13 residues. V lost 2 bases and J 13 bases, leaving 12 bases between the germline ends. The CDR3, as DNA: TGTGCCAGCAGTGAACTGGACAGCCTGCCCCTCCACTTT. This translates into CASSELDSLPLHF.

The chain is built from TRBV28 and TRBJ2-7; the D gene is possibly TRBD2 (5 bases). The CDR3 totals 14 residues. Germline CDR1 is MDHEN and CDR2 is SYDVKM. V gave up 5 bases and J gave up 0 bases, with 11 bases separating them. This CDR3 reads CASSAIGSSYEQYF. As DNA, the CDR3 is TGTGCCAGCAGTGCGATTGGGAGCTCCTACGAGCAGTACTTC.

The V and J genes are TRBV10-1 and TRBJ2-7; the D is unclear. Looked up from germline, CDR1 is WNHNN and CDR2 is SYGVQD (reference sequence). The CDR3 has 13 amino acids. Trimming took off 4 bases at V and 12 bases at J, with 19 bases between the two ends. CDR3 coding DNA: TGCGCCAGCAGTGGAGGAGCAACGCCTCAAGGGTACTTC. Protein product: CASSGGATPQGYF.

The rearrangement uses TRBV5-5 and TRBJ1-3; weak D call: TRBD1 (5 bases). The germline V gene has CDR1 SGHKS and CDR2 YYEKEE (reference sequence). Trimming stripped 0 bases from V and 4 bases from J, with 17 bases between. CDR3 length equals 17 residues. Here the CDR3 reads CASSLVLFGSGGNTIYF. CDR3 sequence (DNA): TGTGCCAGCAGCTTGGTACTTTTCGGATCAGGGGGAAACACCATATATTTT.

In this sample, this clone turned up a few times. In nucleotides, the CDR3 is TGTGCCAGCAGCTTACAACTAGCGGGCACAGATACGCAGTATTTT. Amino acids: CASSLQLAGTDTQYF. This chain joins TRBV11-2 and TRBJ2-3; 8 bases line up with TRBD2. This CDR3 has 15 amino acids. With 2 bases clipped from V and 1 base from J, the junction kept 2 bases outside the gene matches. In germline, CDR1 is SGHAT, CDR2 FQNNGV.

The DNA of the CDR3 is TGTGCCAGCAGCTTGACAGGGACAACCTACGAGCAGTACTTC. This sequence encodes CASSLTGTTYEQYF. V and J are TRBV5-8 and TRBJ2-7; perhaps TRBD1 as D (6 bases). CDR3 size: 14 residues. Trimming stripped 1 base from V and 2 bases from J, with 10 bases between. The germline V gene has CDR1 SGHTS and CDR2 YDEGEE.

The V call is TRBV5-1, the J call TRBJ2-5; 13 bases map to TRBD2. The CDR3 is 16 amino acids. Germline V gene lookup returns CDR1 SGHRS and CDR2 YFSETQ. V shed 4 bases, J shed 4 bases, and the junction held 7 bases outside the gene matches. As DNA, the CDR3 is TGCGCCAGCAGCCCCGGACTAGCGGGAGTTCGAGAGACCCAGTACTTC. As protein: CASSPGLAGVRETQYF.

There are a few counts of this clone. The chain recombines TRBV18 with TRBJ1-1, with D unclear. V lost 0 bases, J lost 3 bases, and 8 bases lay in between. The CDR3 spans 14 residues. Germline assignment: CDR1 KGHSH and CDR2 LQKENI. CDR3 DNA: TGTGCCAGCTCACCACCCGGGAGCTACACTGAAGCTTTCTTT. Its translation: CASSPPGSYTEAFF.

This sequence joins TRBV18 and TRBJ1-3, with D maybe TRBD1 (5 bases). CDR1 is KGHSH and CDR2 is LQKENI in the germline V gene. CDR3 length: 15 residues. Trimming took off 2 bases at V and 1 base at J, with 9 bases between the two ends. In DNA form, the CDR3 reads TGTGCCAGCTCACCAACCAGGGTATCTGGAAACACCATATATTTT. It specifies CASSPTRVSGNTIYF. Full variable domain (outside the CDR3, taken from reference TRBV18 and TRBJ1-3): NAGVMQNPRHLVRRRGQEARLRCSPMKGHSHVYWYRQLPEEGLKFMVYLQKENIIDESGMPKERFSAEFPKEGPSILRIQQVVRGDSAAYFCASSPTRVSGNTIYFGEGSWLTVV.

The rearrangement joins TRBV9 to TRBJ1-4; weak D call: TRBD1 (6 bases). Looked up from germline, CDR1 is SGDLS and CDR2 is YYNGEE. The ends were cut back, 2 bases at V and 8 bases at J, with 16 bases in the middle. The CDR3 is 15 residues long. DNA of the CDR3: TGTGCCAGCAGCGTCGAGACAGGATCAGGGGAAAAACTGTTTTTT. It is translated as CASSVETGSGEKLFF.